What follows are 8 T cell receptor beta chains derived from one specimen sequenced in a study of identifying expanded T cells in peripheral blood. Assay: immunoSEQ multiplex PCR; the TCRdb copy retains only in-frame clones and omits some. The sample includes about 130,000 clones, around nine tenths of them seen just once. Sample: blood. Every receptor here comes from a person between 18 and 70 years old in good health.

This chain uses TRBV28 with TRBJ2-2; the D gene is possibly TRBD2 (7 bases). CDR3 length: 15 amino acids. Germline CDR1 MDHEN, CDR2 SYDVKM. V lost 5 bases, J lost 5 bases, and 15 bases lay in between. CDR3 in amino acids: CASSAPGGRTGELFF. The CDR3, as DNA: TGTGCCAGCAGTGCCCCCGGGGGGCGAACCGGGGAGCTGTTTTTT.

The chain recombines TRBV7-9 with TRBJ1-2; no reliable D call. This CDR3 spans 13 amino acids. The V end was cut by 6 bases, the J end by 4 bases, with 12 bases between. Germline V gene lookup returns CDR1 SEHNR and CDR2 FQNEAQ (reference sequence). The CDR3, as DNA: TGTGCCAGCAGTCCGGACGGATTCTATGGCTACACCTTC. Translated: CASSPDGFYGYTF.

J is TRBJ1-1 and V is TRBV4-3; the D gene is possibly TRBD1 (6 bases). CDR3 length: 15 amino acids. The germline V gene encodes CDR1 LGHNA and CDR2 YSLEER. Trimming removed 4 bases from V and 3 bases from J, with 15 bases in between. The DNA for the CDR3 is TGCGCCAGCAGCCTCGGGGCAGGGGAGCACACTGAAGCTTTCTTT. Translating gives CASSLGAGEHTEAFF.

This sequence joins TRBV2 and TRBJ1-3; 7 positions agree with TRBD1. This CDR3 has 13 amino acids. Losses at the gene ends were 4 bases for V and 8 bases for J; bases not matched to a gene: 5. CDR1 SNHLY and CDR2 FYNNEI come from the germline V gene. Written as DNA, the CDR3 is TGTGCCAGCAGTGGAGGGGGCCGGGACACCATATATTTT. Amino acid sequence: CASSGGGRDTIYF.

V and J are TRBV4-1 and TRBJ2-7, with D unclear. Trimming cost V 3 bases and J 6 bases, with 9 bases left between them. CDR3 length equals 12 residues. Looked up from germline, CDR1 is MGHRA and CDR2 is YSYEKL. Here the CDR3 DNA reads TGCGCCAGCAGCCAGGCCGGTTCCGAGCAGTACTTC. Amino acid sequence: CASSQAGSEQYF.

The CDR3 nucleotides read TGTGCCAGCAGAAGGGACTTCGTCCACGAGCAGTACTTC. Translation: CASRRDFVHEQYF. This chain connects TRBV6-1 to TRBJ2-7; tentative D call: TRBD2 (6 bases). CDR1 and CDR2 from the germline V gene are MNHNS and SASEGT. The CDR3 extends over 13 amino acids. Trimming took 6 bases from V and 5 from J, leaving 14 bases between them.

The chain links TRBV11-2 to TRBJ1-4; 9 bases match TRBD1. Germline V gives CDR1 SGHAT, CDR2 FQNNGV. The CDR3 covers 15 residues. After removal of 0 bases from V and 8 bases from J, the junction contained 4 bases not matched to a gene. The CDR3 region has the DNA TGTGCCAGCAGCTTAGAGGGACAGGGAGGAGAAAAACTGTTTTTT. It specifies CASSLEGQGGEKLFF.

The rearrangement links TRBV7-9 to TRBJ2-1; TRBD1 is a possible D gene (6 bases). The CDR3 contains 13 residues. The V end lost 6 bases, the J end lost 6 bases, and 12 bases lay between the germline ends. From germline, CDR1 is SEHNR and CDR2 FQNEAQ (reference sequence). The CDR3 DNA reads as TGTGCCAGCAGACCCAGGGGTATCAATGAGCAGTTCTTC. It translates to CASRPRGINEQFF.